The T cell receptor (beta chain) described here comes from a study of blood T cell repertoires in COVID-19. Study-level background: Whether acute or convalescent, the COVID-19 samples came from the United States, Italy and Spain. Nucleic acid was either cDNA or gDNA, and it came from T cells, B-cell-depleted T cells, or PBMCs.

Original methodology: The assay estimated nucleated cells by amplifying reference gene primers. The protocol was immunoSEQ multiplex PCR, while the TCRdb copy is restricted to in-frame clones and leaves out a portion. The V and J calls and clone size are taken from that table; D and trimming were inferred from the DNA. The sample includes nearly 250,000 clones, 70% to 90% of them seen just once. V shed 4 bases and J shed 5 bases, with 16 bases lying between them. The CDR3 runs to 14 residues. The V gene's germline CDR1 is SGHRS and CDR2 YFSETQ. Note on this clone: The sample contains more than one DNA sequence encoding this CDR3.

Residents of about two dozen US areas, aged roughly 18 to 89 years, made up the participants. The chain joins TRBV5-1 to TRBJ2-7; weak D call: TRBD1 (5 bases). The receptor was derived from a woman aged 45-65 years with acute COVID-19. The sequenced sample was PBMCs or T cells enriched from blood (not recorded which). The CDR3 loop reads CASSPLQGDNEQYF. In DNA form, the CDR3 reads TGCGCCAGCAGCCCTCTCCAGGGCGATAACGAGCAGTACTTC.